This entry describes one T cell receptor (beta chain). Germline trimming cut 4 bases from V and 0 bases from J; bases unmatched to any gene: 4. The CDR3 has 15 residues. In germline, CDR1 is LGHDT, CDR2 YNNKEL (reference sequence). This record comes from a study of blood T cell repertoires in COVID-19. About the study: Sources were T cells, B-cell-depleted T cells, or PBMCs; the material itself was cDNA or gDNA.

Sequencing used immunoSEQ multiplex PCR; TCRdb keeps in-frame clones, though not all of them. The sample has roughly 220,000 clones, about 86% seen once. This receptor was identified in a woman in her twenties or thirties who had recovered from COVID-19. Sequencing input: peripheral blood. The chain combines TRBV3-1 (or the pseudogene TRBV3-2) with TRBJ1-1; TRBD1 aligns across 8 bases. The DNA of the CDR3 is TGTGCCAGCAGCCCCCGGGACAGGTTGAACACTGAAGCTTTCTTT. It translates to CASSPRDRLNTEAFF.